This record covers a single T cell receptor (beta chain). This entry belongs to a study of blood T cell repertoires in COVID-19. Study details: The United States, Italy and Spain provided the acute and convalescent COVID-19 samples. Nucleic acid was either cDNA or gDNA, and it came from T cells, B-cell-depleted T cells, or PBMCs.

Study processing details: From reference gene primer amplification, estimates of nucleated cell counts were derived. Method: immunoSEQ multiplex PCR; TCRdb's copy keeps in-frame clones and lacks some. Clone size and the V and J calls come from that table; the DNA yielded D and trimming. Among 100,000 to 150,000 clones listed, over 75% were seen once. Germline CDR1 and CDR2: SGHNT and YYREEE (reference sequence). The CDR3 covers 15 residues. J was trimmed by 2 bases and V by 0 bases; bases with no gene match: 1. The sequence came from a woman in her sixties or seventies with acute or convalescent COVID-19. The chain recombines TRBV5-4 with TRBJ2-7; 11 bases agree with TRBD1. Sequenced: peripheral blood. The chain's CDR3 is CASSLGGQGAYEQYF. In DNA form, the CDR3 reads TGTGCCAGCAGCTTGGGGGGACAGGGGGCCTACGAGCAGTACTTC.